This TCR beta chain was identified during a study of blood T cell repertoires in COVID-19. Study information: COVID-19 samples collected from the United States, Italy and Spain covered acute and convalescent phases. Sources were T cells, B-cell-depleted T cells, or PBMCs; the material itself was cDNA or gDNA.

This CDR3 spans 16 amino acids. In the source study's methods: Reference gene primer amplification in the assay estimated nucleated cell counts. Here immunoSEQ multiplex PCR was the method, and the copy in TCRdb shows in-frame clones only, minus some. V and J calls and clone size are copied from that table; D and trimming were computed from the DNA. The sample yields some 110,000 clones, 60% to 85% seen once. The chain couples TRBV12-1 to TRBJ2-7; the DNA was not compared with TRBD2, the D call given in the table. TRBV12-1 is a known pseudogene. The sequence derives from an older man with acute or convalescent COVID-19. The specimen sequenced was peripheral blood. CDR3 in DNA: TGTGCCAGCAGCTTTGCGTCCCCTCTCCGGGGATACGAGCAGTACTTC. Amino acid sequence: CASSFASPLRGYEQYF.